This T cell receptor (beta chain) was identified during a study of shared clonotypes between healthy human individuals. The ends were cut back, 6 bases at V and 0 bases at J, with 6 bases in the middle. The length of the CDR3 is 13 residues. CDR1 and CDR2 from the germline V gene are KGHSH and LQKENI. Remarks on this clone: The same CDR3 can be traced to other DNA sequences in this sample.

Clones were sequenced by immunoSEQ multiplex PCR, and TCRdb holds only the in-frame ones, with some missing. Of about 2.4 million clones in the sample, roughly 93% were seen once. The origin of this receptor is a man in his late teens or twenties in good health. Some clones in this sample may be carry-over from other donors' samples. This chain uses TRBV18 with TRBJ1-5; D is ambiguous. The specimen was naive CD4+ T cells from PBMCs. The subset is: CD45RA+ positively selected. In DNA, the CDR3 is TGTGCCAGCTCGTCCGATAGCAATCAGCCCCAGCATTTT. Translating gives CASSSDSNQPQHF.